The 19 T cell receptor beta chains listed next were all sequenced from one sample in a study of blood T cells in healthy people across ages. Alongside a J-beta primer mix, a sample-barcoded 5' primer served in a second PCR lasting roughly 6 to 11 cycles. From the 5' RACE reads, TCRdb called clonotypes with MiXCR, one entry per CDR3 protein. The profile covers 2 million or so distinct CDR3 sequences, with about 49% appearing a single time and less than 2.5% taken by the ten largest. Sequencing was done on a sample of blood. The receptors shown here come from a woman aged 40 to 55 in good health.

The V call is TRBV6-5, the J call TRBJ2-6; no clear D. CDR3 length equals 12 residues. Germline V gives CDR1 MNHEY, CDR2 SVGAGI. V lost 4 bases and J lost 15, with 13 bases in between. The CDR3 is CASSSASMDLTF. CDR3 nucleotide sequence: TGTGCCAGCAGTTCAGCAAGTATGGACCTGACTTTC.

The chain couples TRBV12-3 or TRBV12-4 to TRBJ2-7; TRBD1 matches at 7 bases. This CDR3 region has 14 residues. V gave up 5 bases and J gave up 3 bases; unmatched junction bases: 7. CDR3 amino acids: CASSEGASYYEQYF. The CDR3 DNA is TGTGCCAGCAGTGAGGGGGCATCTTACTACGAGCAGTACTTC.

The rearrangement joins TRBV12-3 or TRBV12-4 to TRBJ1-2; D not resolved. The CDR3 consists of 13 residues. V was trimmed by 1 base and J by 4 bases, leaving 7 bases between them. The CDR3 loop reads CASSLVAAYGYTF. CDR3 DNA: TGTGCCAGCAGTTTAGTGGCGGCCTATGGCTACACCTTC.

V gene TRBV7-9 combines with J gene TRBJ2-1, with D tentatively TRBD2 (5 bases). V lost 1 base to trimming and J lost 12 bases, with 16 bases between them. The CDR3 has 14 residues. Germline lookup yields CDR1 SEHNR and CDR2 FQNEAQ (reference sequence). The CDR3 is CASSLGSGSGLQFF. The CDR3 nucleotides read TGTGCCAGCAGCTTAGGGTCGGGGTCTGGCCTGCAGTTCTTC.

The rearrangement uses TRBV28 and TRBJ2-7; D is perhaps TRBD1 or TRBD2 (5 bases each). Trimming left V 4 bases short and J 0 bases short, with 13 bases between. The CDR3 loop spans 15 amino acids. In germline, CDR1 is MDHEN, CDR2 SYDVKM. The CDR3 protein is CASSSSGPGSYEQYF. DNA of the CDR3: TGTGCCAGCAGTTCCTCGGGACCCGGCTCCTACGAGCAGTACTTC.

The chain combines TRBV7-9 with TRBJ2-7; D unresolved. The ends were cut back, 1 base at V and 0 bases at J, with 13 bases in the middle. Germline assignment: CDR1 SEHNR and CDR2 FQNEAQ (reference sequence). The CDR3 consists of 16 residues. The CDR3 sequence: CASSLVAVQPSYEQYF. The CDR3 nucleotides are TGTGCCAGCAGCTTAGTTGCGGTCCAGCCCTCCTACGAGCAGTACTTC.

V is TRBV29-1 and J is TRBJ1-1; maybe TRBD1 (6 bases). This CDR3 region has 14 residues. Per germline, CDR1 SQVTM and CDR2 ANQGSEA. V shed 3 bases and J shed 3 bases, with 14 bases lying between them. The CDR3 here is CSVEPDSLYTEAFF. The CDR3 nucleotides are TGCAGCGTTGAGCCGGACAGTCTCTACACTGAAGCTTTCTTT.

Concerning this clonotype: A single base separates this from a much larger clone, so it may be a read error. The chain has TRBV7-9 and TRBJ2-5; no definite D call. Gene TRBJ2-7 matches the end of the DNA better, so the J call may be wrong. Germline V lookup: CDR1 SEHNR, CDR2 FQNEAQ (reference sequence). The CDR3 is made up of 14 amino acids. CDR3: CASSYTDIVYEQYF. The CDR3 nucleotides are TGTGCCAGCAGCTACACAGACATAGTTTACGAGCAGTACTTC.

J is TRBJ1-2 and V is TRBV12-3 or TRBV12-4; D possibly corresponds to TRBD1 (5 bases). The V end was cut by 4 bases, the J end by 4 bases, with 19 bases between. The length of the CDR3 is 16 residues. The chain's CDR3 is CASSSSGYWGSYGYTF. CDR3 DNA: TGTGCCAGCAGTTCCTCGGGATATTGGGGGTCCTATGGCTACACCTTC.

V gene TRBV2 combines with J gene TRBJ1-5; tentative D call: TRBD1 (6 bases). The CDR3 length is 14 residues. V dropped 6 bases and J dropped 0 bases, with 9 bases sitting between them. The germline V gene has CDR1 SNHLY and CDR2 FYNNEI. The CDR3 reads CASRDRYSNQPQHF. CDR3 in DNA: TGTGCCAGCAGAGACAGGTATAGCAATCAGCCCCAGCATTTT.

J is TRBJ2-7 and V is TRBV5-5, with TRBD2 matching over 11 bases. The V and J ends lost 5 bases and 3 bases, in that order; junction bases with no gene match: 10. The CDR3 length is 16 residues. The V gene's germline CDR1 is SGHKS and CDR2 YYEKEE (reference sequence). The CDR3 reads CASSRMTSGDYYEQYF. The CDR3 nucleotides read TGTGCCAGCAGTCGGATGACTAGCGGGGACTACTACGAGCAGTACTTC.

The chain couples TRBV24-1 to TRBJ2-1, with TRBD2 as a possible D gene (5 bases). This CDR3 spans 11 amino acids. CDR1 is KGHDR and CDR2 is SFDVKD in the germline V gene. Trimming cost V 8 bases and J 7 bases, with 8 bases left between them. The CDR3 sequence: CATNRGNEQFF. The CDR3 coding sequence is TGTGCCACCAATCGGGGAAATGAGCAGTTCTTC.

The rearrangement uses TRBV5-1 and TRBJ1-1, with D perhaps TRBD1 (5 bases). V was shortened by 0 bases and J by 2 bases, with 8 bases between the two germline ends. CDR3 size: 14 residues. Germline loops: CDR1 SGHRS, CDR2 YFSETQ. CDR3 amino acids: CASSLGDDNTEAFF. CDR3 DNA sequence: TGCGCCAGCAGCTTGGGGGACGACAACACTGAAGCTTTCTTT.

This clonotype was seen more than once but under ten times. This rearrangement joins TRBV7-2 to TRBJ2-7; the D gene could be TRBD1 or TRBD2 (5 bases each). From germline, CDR1 is SGHTA and CDR2 FQGNSA. Trimming removed 5 bases from V and 3 bases from J, with 8 bases in between. This CDR3 spans 12 amino acids. The CDR3 region is CASSGTDYEQYF. The CDR3 DNA reads TGTGCCAGCAGCGGGACGGACTACGAGCAGTACTTC.

A few counts support this clonotype. This chain links TRBV4-3 with TRBJ2-7, with D uncertain. V gave up 4 bases and J gave up 1 base, with 11 bases separating them. The CDR3 totals 14 residues. Germline assignment: CDR1 LGHNA and CDR2 YSLEER. CDR3 amino acids: CASSRQTNSYEQYF. CDR3 DNA: TGCGCCAGCAGCCGTCAGACAAATTCCTACGAGCAGTACTTC.

This clonotype was picked up a small number of times. J is TRBJ1-5 and V is TRBV20-1, with unresolved D. The ends were cut back, 4 bases at V and 0 bases at J, with 10 bases in the middle. The CDR3 is 14 amino acids. Looked up from germline, CDR1 is DFQATT and CDR2 is SNEGSKA (reference sequence). The CDR3 loop is CSATPVGSNQPQHF. The CDR3 DNA sequence: TGCAGTGCTACGCCTGTGGGTAGCAATCAGCCCCAGCATTTT.

The chain is built from TRBV9 and TRBJ2-4, with D tentatively TRBD2 (6 bases). V lost 0 bases and J 7 bases, leaving 11 bases between the germline ends. Germline CDR1 is SGDLS and CDR2 is YYNGEE. This CDR3 region has 14 residues. CDR3 residues: CASSVGDGGNIQYF. For the CDR3, the DNA is TGTGCCAGCAGCGTAGGTGACGGGGGTAACATTCAGTACTTC.

Comments on this clonotype: A junction boundary mismatches the germline segment, possibly from a read error. The chain couples TRBV20-1 to TRBJ2-3; 8 nucleotides match TRBD1. Germline assignment: CDR1 DFQATT and CDR2 SNEGSKA (reference sequence). The CDR3 is 16 residues long. The chain's CDR3 is CSAVPRQGLSTDAQYF. The DNA of the CDR3 is TGCAGTGCTGTTCCTCGACAGGGGCTTTCCACAGATGCGCAGTATTTT.

This chain connects TRBV6-5 to TRBJ1-4, with D perhaps matching TRBD1 (6 bases). V was cut by 4 bases and J by 13 bases, with 19 bases left in between. Germline V lookup: CDR1 MNHEY, CDR2 SVGAGI. The CDR3 extends over 14 amino acids. CDR3 amino acids: CASSWGAGDRGLFF. The CDR3 DNA reads TGTGCCAGCAGTTGGGGGGCCGGGGATCGAGGACTGTTTTTT.